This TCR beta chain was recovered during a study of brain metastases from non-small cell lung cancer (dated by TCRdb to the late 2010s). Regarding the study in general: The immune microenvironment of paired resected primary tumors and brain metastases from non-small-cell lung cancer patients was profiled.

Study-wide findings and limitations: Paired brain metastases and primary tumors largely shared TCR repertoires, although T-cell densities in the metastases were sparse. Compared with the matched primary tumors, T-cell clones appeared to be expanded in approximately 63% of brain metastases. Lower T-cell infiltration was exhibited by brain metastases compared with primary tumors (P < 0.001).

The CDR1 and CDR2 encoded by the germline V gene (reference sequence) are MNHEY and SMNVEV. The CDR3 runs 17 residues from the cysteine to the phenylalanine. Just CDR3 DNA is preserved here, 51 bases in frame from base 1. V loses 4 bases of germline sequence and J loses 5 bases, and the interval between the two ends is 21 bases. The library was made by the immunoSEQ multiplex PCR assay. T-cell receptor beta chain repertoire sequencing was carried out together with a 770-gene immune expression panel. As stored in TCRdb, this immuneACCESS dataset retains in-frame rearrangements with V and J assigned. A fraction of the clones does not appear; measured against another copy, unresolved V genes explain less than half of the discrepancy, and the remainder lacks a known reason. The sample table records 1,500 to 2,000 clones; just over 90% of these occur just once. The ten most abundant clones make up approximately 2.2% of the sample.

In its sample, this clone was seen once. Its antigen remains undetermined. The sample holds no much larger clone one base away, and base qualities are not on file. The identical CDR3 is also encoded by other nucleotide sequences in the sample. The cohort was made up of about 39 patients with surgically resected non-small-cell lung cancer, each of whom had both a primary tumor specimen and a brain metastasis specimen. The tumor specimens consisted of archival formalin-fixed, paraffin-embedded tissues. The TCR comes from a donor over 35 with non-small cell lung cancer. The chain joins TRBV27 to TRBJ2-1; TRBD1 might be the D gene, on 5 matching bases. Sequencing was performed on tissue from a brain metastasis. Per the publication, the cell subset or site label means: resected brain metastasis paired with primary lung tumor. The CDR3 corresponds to CASSSPIREGRHNEQFF. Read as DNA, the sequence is TGTGCCAGCAGTTCTCCTATCAGGGAAGGTAGGCACAATGAGCAGTTCTTC.